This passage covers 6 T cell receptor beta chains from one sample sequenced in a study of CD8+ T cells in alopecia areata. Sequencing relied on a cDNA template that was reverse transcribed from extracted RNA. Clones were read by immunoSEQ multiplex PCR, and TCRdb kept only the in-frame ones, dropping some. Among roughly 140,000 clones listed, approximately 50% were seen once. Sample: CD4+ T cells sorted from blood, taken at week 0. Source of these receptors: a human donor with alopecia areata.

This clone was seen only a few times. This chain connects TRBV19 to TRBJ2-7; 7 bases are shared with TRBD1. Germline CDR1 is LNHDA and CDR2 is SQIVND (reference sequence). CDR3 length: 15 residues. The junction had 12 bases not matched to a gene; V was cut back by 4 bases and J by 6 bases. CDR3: CASSTKLTGRSEQYF. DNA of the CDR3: TGTGCCAGTAGTACCAAGTTGACAGGGCGAAGCGAGCAGTACTTC.

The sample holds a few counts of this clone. CDR3 residues: CASSFRRQGAGELFF. Here the CDR3 DNA reads TGTGCCAGCAGCTTTCGAAGACAGGGGGCCGGGGAGCTGTTTTTT. The rearrangement joins TRBV7-2 to TRBJ2-2, with TRBD1 matching 9 bases. The ends lost 3 bases at V and 6 bases at J; junction bases unmatched: 5. Germline V gene sequence: CDR1 SGHTA, CDR2 FQGNSA. The CDR3 is 15 amino acids.

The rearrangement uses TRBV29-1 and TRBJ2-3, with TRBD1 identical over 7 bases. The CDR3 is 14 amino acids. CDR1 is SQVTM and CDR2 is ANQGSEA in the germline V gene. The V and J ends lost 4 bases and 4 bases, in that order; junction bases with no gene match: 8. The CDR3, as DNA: TGCAGCGTTGTGACAGGGATGCGACCAGATACGCAGTATTTT. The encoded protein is CSVVTGMRPDTQYF.

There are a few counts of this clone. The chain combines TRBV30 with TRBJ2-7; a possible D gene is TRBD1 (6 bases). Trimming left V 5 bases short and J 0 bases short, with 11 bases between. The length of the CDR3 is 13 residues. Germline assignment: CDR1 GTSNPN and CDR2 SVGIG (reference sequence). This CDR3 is CAWRTGNSYEQYF. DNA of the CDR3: TGTGCCTGGCGCACAGGGAACTCCTACGAGCAGTACTTC.

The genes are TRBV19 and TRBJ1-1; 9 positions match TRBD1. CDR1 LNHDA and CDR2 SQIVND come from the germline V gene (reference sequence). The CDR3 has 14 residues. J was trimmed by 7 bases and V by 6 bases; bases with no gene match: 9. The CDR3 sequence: CASRYRQGEGEAFF. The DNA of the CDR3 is TGTGCCAGTAGGTACCGACAGGGGGAAGGTGAAGCTTTCTTT.

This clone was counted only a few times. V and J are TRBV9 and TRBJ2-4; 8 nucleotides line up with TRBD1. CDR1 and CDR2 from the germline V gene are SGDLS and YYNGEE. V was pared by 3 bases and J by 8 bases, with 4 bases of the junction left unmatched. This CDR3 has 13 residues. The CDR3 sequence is CASSATGVDIQYF. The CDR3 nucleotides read TGTGCCAGCAGCGCGACAGGGGTAGACATTCAGTACTTC. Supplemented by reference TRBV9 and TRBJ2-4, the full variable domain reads DSGVTQTPKHLITATGQRVTLRCSPRSGDLSVYWYQQSLDQGLQFLIQYYNGEERAKGNILERFSAQQFPDLHSELNLSSLELGDSALYFCASSATGVDIQYFGAGTRLSVL.